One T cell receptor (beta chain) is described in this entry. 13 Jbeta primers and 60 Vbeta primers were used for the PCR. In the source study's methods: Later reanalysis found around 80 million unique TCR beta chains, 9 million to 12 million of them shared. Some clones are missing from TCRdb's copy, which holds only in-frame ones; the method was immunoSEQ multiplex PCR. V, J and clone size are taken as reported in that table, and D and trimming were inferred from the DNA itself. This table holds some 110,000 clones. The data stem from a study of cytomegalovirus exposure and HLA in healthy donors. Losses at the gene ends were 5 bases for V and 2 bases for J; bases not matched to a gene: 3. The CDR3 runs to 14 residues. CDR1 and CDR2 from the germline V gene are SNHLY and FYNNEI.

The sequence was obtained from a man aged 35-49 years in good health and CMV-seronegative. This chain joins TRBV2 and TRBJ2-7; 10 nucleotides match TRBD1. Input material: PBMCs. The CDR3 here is CASSPGQGTYEQYF. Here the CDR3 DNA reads TGTGCCAGCAGTCCGGGACAGGGGACCTACGAGCAGTACTTC.